These T cell receptor beta chains were read from a single sample in a study of T cell repertoires in cytomegalovirus infection. TCRdb analysed the reads with MiXCR anew, one entry per CDR3 protein. The sample has about 210,000 distinct CDR3 sequences, 6% to 8% seen once. The sequenced sample consisted of PBMCs. These receptors were obtained from a human donor in good health (CMV status not recorded). Some clones in this sample may be carry-over from other donors' samples. Each CDR3 is given with its conserved first and last residue.

>TRBV20-1|TRBJ2-1
CSARGPDGGWRNEQFF
>TRBV29-1|TRBJ1-1
CSVEVGGGNTEAFF
>TRBV4-1|TRBJ1-2
CASSQDTGGGYGYTF
>TRBV6-5|TRBJ1-5
CASTTGEDQPQHF
>TRBV7-2|TRBJ1-6
CASSLGRESPLHF
>TRBV9|TRBJ2-7
CASSVAGASYEQYF
>TRBV4-3|TRBJ2-5
CASSSEGGETQYF
>TRBV5-1|TRBJ1-4
CASSLVGGRNEKLFF
>TRBV5-1|TRBJ2-5
CASSQGQGGRPETQYF
>TRBV6-2/TRBV6-3|TRBJ2-1
CASSYISGARGAEQFF
>TRBV6-4|TRBJ2-2
CASSWDNTNTGELFF
>TRBV28|TRBJ2-5
CASSPGSFRETQYF
>TRBV4-1|TRBJ1-1
CASSQVKGARDTEAFF
>TRBV6-2/TRBV6-3|TRBJ2-3
CASSSFTTGFLTDTQYF
>TRBV7-2|TRBJ1-5
CASSLVGNQPQHF
>TRBV7-9|TRBJ1-2
CASTFLEQGYGYTF
>TRBV2|TRBJ1-6
CASSERDRRLNSPLHF
>TRBV20-1|TRBJ1-1
CSAREGGGNTEAFF
>TRBV20-1|TRBJ2-5
CSALSGGVQETQYF
>TRBV30|TRBJ1-1
CAWNWGNMNTEAFF
>TRBV20-1|TRBJ1-5
CSARGYGNQPQHF
>TRBV2|TRBJ1-1
CASSGGIHTEAFF
>TRBV5-5|TRBJ1-1
CASSLAPFTEAFF
>TRBV7-2|TRBJ2-1
CASSFLAGPYNEQFF
>TRBV29-1|TRBJ1-4
CSVDDNEKLFF
>TRBV2|TRBJ2-3
CASTVGGRYTDTQYF
>TRBV20-1|TRBJ1-1
CSARKGGSAMNTEAFF